A few counts support the clone carrying this T cell receptor (beta chain). Antigen: not known. This sample stems from a study of CD8 T cells in ankylosing spondylitis. Germline values: CDR1 SGHAT, CDR2 FQNNGV. Trimming removed 0 bases from V and 6 bases from J; junction bases left unmatched: 6. This CDR3 is built from 17 residues. Study-wide results and limits: Clones linked to the disease showed a CD8+ phenotype. They occurred at relatively low frequencies in peripheral blood. Several highly homologous variants formed a TCR beta motif that appeared characteristic of ankylosing spondylitis blood.

A single record per CDR3 protein comes from TCRdb applying MiXCR to the 5' RACE reads. The sample lists approximately 200,000 distinct CDR3 sequences, 10% to 15% seen once, with approximately 11% in the top ten. The sample consisted of blood, either unsorted or a sorted T cell fraction (not recorded which). This clonotype originated in a female donor with ankylosing spondylitis or in good health (not recorded which). V usage is TRBV11-2 and J usage is TRBJ2-3; TRBD2 matches 13 bases. The CDR3 spells CASSLETSGRLLDTQYF. CDR3 coding DNA: TGTGCCAGCAGCTTAGAGACTAGCGGGAGGCTCCTGGATACGCAGTATTTT.